These 17 T cell receptor beta chains were all obtained from the same sample, sequenced in a study of CD8+CD57+ T cells in acquired aplastic anemia. Patients sequenced had flow cytometry evidence of CD8+CD57+ cell expansion. TCR beta VDJ and CDR3 were profiled, and genomic DNA was the template. Using its own MiXCR run on the reads, TCRdb lists one record per CDR3 protein. The sample consists of some 180,000 distinct CDR3 sequences, 63% of them appearing once. The sample taken for sequencing was sorted CD4+, CD8+, or CD8+CD57+ T cells (not recorded which) from PBMCs. Receptor source: a human donor with aplastic anemia.

This clonotype was picked up a small number of times. The chain carries TRBV7-9 and TRBJ2-5, with 10 bases matching TRBD1. The CDR3 has 15 amino acids. Germline values: CDR1 SEHNR, CDR2 FQNEAQ (reference sequence). V dropped 4 bases and J dropped 5; count of bases not matched to a gene: 7. The CDR3 spells CASSSQTGGWETQYF. The CDR3 DNA reads as TGTGCCAGCAGCTCCCAGACAGGGGGCTGGGAGACCCAGTACTTC.

The V gene is TRBV7-9, the J gene TRBJ1-2, with D possibly being TRBD1 (6 bases). This CDR3 has 16 residues. Germline assignment: CDR1 SEHNR and CDR2 FQNEAQ (reference sequence). V lost 5 bases and J lost 0, with 16 bases in between. This CDR3 reads CASSPVLQGPNYGYTF. CDR3 DNA: TGTGCCAGCAGCCCCGTCCTACAGGGACCTAACTATGGCTACACCTTC.

V and J are TRBV20-1 and TRBJ2-7; 10 positions match TRBD2. J was trimmed by 5 bases and V by 1 base; bases with no gene match: 8. Per the germline V gene, CDR1 is DFQATT and CDR2 is SNEGSKA (reference sequence). The CDR3 is 15 amino acids. DNA of the CDR3: TGCAGTGCTAGAGGATTGGGACTAGCGAACCACGAGCAGTACTTC. Translation gives CSARGLGLANHEQYF.

The chain joins TRBV7-9 to TRBJ1-2, with D perhaps TRBD1 (5 bases). Trimming cost V 5 bases and J 4 bases, with 17 bases left between them. This CDR3 region has 15 residues. Germline V gene data show CDR1 as SEHNR and CDR2 as FQNEAQ (reference sequence). DNA of the CDR3: TGTGCCAGCAGCCCGGGCCGGGACGTATTCTATGGCTACACCTTC. Its translation: CASSPGRDVFYGYTF. Based on the CDR3 plus reference TRBV7-9 and TRBJ1-2, the full variable domain is DTGVSQNPRHKITKRGQNVTFRCDPISEHNRLYWYRQTLGQGPEFLTYFQNEAQLEKSRLLSDRFSAERPKGSFSTLEIQRTEQGDSAMYLCASSPGRDVFYGYTFGSGTRLTVV.

The chain carries TRBV7-8 and TRBJ1-2; D remains unclear. With 2 bases removed from V and 3 bases from J, the gap between germline ends came to 4 bases. Germline V gene lookup returns CDR1 SGHVS and CDR2 FQNEAQ. This CDR3 is 12 amino acids long. Here the CDR3 reads CASSLLDYGYTF. The CDR3 DNA follows: TGTGCCAGCAGCTTATTGGACTATGGCTACACCTTC.

The CDR3 loop reads CATSEGTGPNQPQHF. For the CDR3, the DNA is TGTGCCACCAGTGAAGGCACAGGGCCCAACCAGCCCCAGCATTTT. V gene TRBV24-1 combines with J gene TRBJ1-5; D is perhaps TRBD1 (6 bases). The CDR3 is 15 residues long. Germline V lookup: CDR1 KGHDR, CDR2 SFDVKD. With 4 bases removed from V and 7 bases from J, the gap between germline ends came to 16 bases.

The J gene is TRBJ2-5, the V gene TRBV7-9; possible D gene TRBD1, 5 bases. CDR1 and CDR2 from the germline V gene are SEHNR and FQNEAQ (reference sequence). V was pared by 1 base and J by 5 bases, with 14 bases between. There are 15 residues in the CDR3. The CDR3 region is CASSLVGQGWETQYF. In DNA form, the CDR3 reads TGTGCCAGCAGCTTAGTTGGGCAGGGCTGGGAGACCCAGTACTTC. Combining the CDR3 with reference TRBV7-9 and TRBJ2-5 gives the whole variable domain DTGVSQNPRHKITKRGQNVTFRCDPISEHNRLYWYRQTLGQGPEFLTYFQNEAQLEKSRLLSDRFSAERPKGSFSTLEIQRTEQGDSAMYLCASSLVGQGWETQYFGPGTRLLVL.

This clonotype showed up just a few times. V usage is TRBV19 and J usage is TRBJ2-5; no clear D. CDR1 LNHDA and CDR2 SQIVND come from the germline V gene (reference sequence). V lost 10 bases to trimming and J lost 1 base, with 13 bases between them. The length of the CDR3 is 13 residues. In DNA form, the CDR3 reads TGTGCCAAAATCAGGCCGCGCCAAGAGACCCAGTACTTC. Residues: CAKIRPRQETQYF.

CDR3 nucleotide sequence: TGTGCCAGCAGCTTTGGGGTAACTGAAGCTTTCTTT. Translated, it gives CASSFGVTEAFF. The V gene is TRBV7-2, the J gene TRBJ1-1; D remains unclear. This CDR3 spans 12 amino acids. The germline V gene has CDR1 SGHTA and CDR2 FQGNSA. With 3 bases removed from V and 5 bases from J, the gap between germline ends came to 7 bases.

On this clonotype: Germline and junction disagree at one end, which may indicate a read error. The CDR3 loop reads CASSPGDPHRLNTEAFF. CDR3 DNA: TGTGCCAGCAGCCCAGGGGACCCACATCGCCTGAACACTGAGGCTTTCTTT. V gene TRBV7-9 combines with J gene TRBJ1-1, with D maybe TRBD1 (6 bases). The CDR3 extends over 17 amino acids. Per the germline V gene, CDR1 is SEHNR and CDR2 is FQNEAQ (reference sequence). Full variable domain (outside the CDR3, taken from reference TRBV7-9 and TRBJ1-1): DTGVSQNPRHKITKRGQNVTFRCDPISEHNRLYWYRQTLGQGPEFLTYFQNEAQLEKSRLLSDRFSAERPKGSFSTLEIQRTEQGDSAMYLCASSPGDPHRLNTEAFFGQGTRLTVV.

Regarding this clonotype: A much larger clone lies one base from this, so it may be a read error. This CDR3 is CASSQERGAGQPLHF. The CDR3 coding sequence is TGTGCCAGCAGCCAAGAGAGAGGCGCGGGGCAGCCCCTGCATTTT. J is TRBJ1-5 and V is TRBV4-2; D is possibly TRBD1 (5 bases). The CDR3 has 15 residues. Germline assignment: CDR1 LGHNA and CDR2 YNFKEQ.

DNA for the CDR3: TGTGCCAGCAGTGGCGGGCCCTGGATAGCGGGGGGGAAGAGCACAGATACGCAGTATTTT. As protein: CASSGGPWIAGGKSTDTQYF. The J gene is TRBJ2-3, the V gene TRBV2; TRBD2 aligns across 11 bases. Trimming took 4 bases from V and 0 from J; bases not matched to a gene: 15. Germline CDR1 is SNHLY and CDR2 is FYNNEI. This CDR3 spans 20 amino acids.

This clonotype was recorded once. For the CDR3, the DNA is TGCGCCAGCAGCTCCCAGATACAGGGGGCAGGGCGGTTCCAAGAGACCCAGTACTTC. Translating gives CASSSQIQGAGRFQETQYF. The chain combines TRBV5-1 with TRBJ2-5, with 9 bases matching TRBD1. The V segment lost 3 bases and the J segment 1 base; nucleotides outside the gene matches: 16. The CDR3 runs to 19 residues. The germline V gene encodes CDR1 SGHRS and CDR2 YFSETQ.

The J gene is TRBJ2-7, the V gene TRBV6-1; D possibly corresponds to TRBD2 (7 bases). V lost 6 bases and J 1 base, leaving 10 bases between the germline ends. Germline CDR1 is MNHNS and CDR2 is SASEGT. The CDR3 is 13 amino acids. The CDR3 DNA reads as TGTGCCAGCAGGGGGGGGGCGTCCTACGAGCAGTACTTC. This sequence encodes CASRGGASYEQYF.

At least ten counts were recorded for this clonotype. The chain links TRBV2 to TRBJ2-3; 11 nucleotides line up with TRBD1. The germline gives CDR1 SNHLY, CDR2 FYNNEI. This CDR3 spans 14 amino acids. This CDR3 reads CAADPGQGDGTQYF. In DNA form, the CDR3 reads TGTGCTGCCGATCCGGGACAGGGGGACGGTACGCAGTATTTT.

At least ten counts were recorded for this clonotype. The chain is built from TRBV3-1 and TRBJ2-7, with D unclear. Germline V gene sequence: CDR1 LGHDT, CDR2 YNNKEL (reference sequence). The V end lost 2 bases, the J end lost 3 bases, and 11 bases lay between the germline ends. The CDR3 has 14 amino acids. The DNA of the CDR3 is TGTGCCAGCAGCCAAACGACTCAGGTCTACGAGCAGTACTTC. Translated, it gives CASSQTTQVYEQYF.

This clonotype occurred once. The V gene is TRBV20-1, the J gene TRBJ1-2; D is unresolved. The V gene's germline CDR1 is DFQATT and CDR2 SNEGSKA (reference sequence). With 5 bases removed from V and 12 bases from J, the gap between germline ends came to 16 bases. This CDR3 contains 11 residues. In DNA, the CDR3 is TGCAGTGCTCAACTAGCGGGAGGGAACACCTTC. Its translation: CSAQLAGGNTF.